This T cell receptor (beta chain) was identified in a study of long-term antiretroviral therapy in people with HIV. Running of the v3.0 immunoSEQ assay took place at survey level. Measured with immunoSEQ multiplex PCR; TCRdb has only the in-frame clones, and not every one. This sample yields fewer than 20,000 clones, of which around 80% are seen a single time; roughly 23% belongs to the top ten. At minimum, one pre-ART and two post-ART PBMC samples were obtained from each donor. Germline lookup yields CDR1 MRHNA and CDR2 SNTAGT. The V and J ends lost 6 bases and 6 bases respectively, with 9 bases between them. CDR3 length equals 13 residues.

The gene calls are TRBV6-4 and TRBJ1-6; D not resolved. The material sequenced was unsorted PBMCs, taken 2.1 years after starting antiretroviral therapy. The TCR was taken from a man aged 40-49 years with HIV. DNA for the CDR3: TGTGCCAGCAGAAAATCTGCTAATTCACCCCTCCACTTT. This encodes CASRKSANSPLHF.